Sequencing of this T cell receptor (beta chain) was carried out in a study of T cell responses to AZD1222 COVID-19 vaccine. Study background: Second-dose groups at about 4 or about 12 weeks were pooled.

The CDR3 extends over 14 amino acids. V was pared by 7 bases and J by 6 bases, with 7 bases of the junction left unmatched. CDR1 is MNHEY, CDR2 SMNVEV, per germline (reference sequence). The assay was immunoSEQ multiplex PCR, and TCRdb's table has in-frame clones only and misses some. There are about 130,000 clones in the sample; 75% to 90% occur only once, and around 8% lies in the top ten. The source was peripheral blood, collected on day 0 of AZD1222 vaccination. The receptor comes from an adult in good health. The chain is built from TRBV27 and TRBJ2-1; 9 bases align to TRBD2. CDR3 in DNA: TGTGCCAGCAAATTGCTAGCGGGGCTCAATGAGCAGTTCTTC. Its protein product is CASKLLAGLNEQFF.